The following is a T cell receptor (beta chain) sequence with its context. Its antigen is unidentified. Germline loops: CDR1 MNHNS, CDR2 SASEGT. The ends were cut back, 1 base at V and 2 bases at J, with 15 bases in the middle. CDR3 length: 17 amino acids. The entry originates in a study of chemoradiotherapy in HPV16-positive cancers. TCRdb keeps only in-frame clones here, not all; method: immunoSEQ multiplex PCR. This repertoire shows more than 15,000 clones, 75% to 80% found once; its top ten account for around 9.9%. Notes on the study in general: The functional HPV-specific definition rests on just two HPV16-positive patients. Candidate HPV-specific clones and E7-related TCR motifs grew in tumor during treatment.

Over chemoradiotherapy, repertoires were sampled more than once. V and J are TRBV6-1 and TRBJ1-5; D is uncertain. The sample was collected from a patient who underwent chemoradiotherapy. This clonotype was obtained from a human donor with HPV-associated anogenital cancer. The chain's CDR3 is CASSEEHVSKRNQPQHF. The CDR3 DNA reads as TGTGCCAGCAGTGAAGAGCATGTAAGCAAGCGCAATCAGCCCCAGCATTTT.